This T cell receptor (beta chain) came from a study of cytomegalovirus exposure and HLA in healthy donors. PCR involved 60 Vbeta and 13 Jbeta primers. Clones were read by immunoSEQ multiplex PCR, and TCRdb kept only the in-frame ones, dropping some. The sample is made up of around 100,000 clones, and the top ten hold 3% to 4.5% of it. Germline V gene sequence: CDR1 GTSNPN, CDR2 SVGIG (reference sequence). With V trimmed by 5 bases and J by 2 bases, 12 bases remained unmatched. The CDR3 is made up of 18 amino acids. The sequence came from a young man in good health and CMV-seronegative. Sequenced: PBMCs. The gene calls are TRBV30 and TRBJ2-2; 12 nucleotides line up with TRBD2. CDR3 region: CAWRGLAGRRGNTGELFF. For the CDR3, the DNA is TGTGCCTGGCGCGGACTAGCGGGGAGGCGGGGTAACACCGGGGAGCTGTTTTTT.